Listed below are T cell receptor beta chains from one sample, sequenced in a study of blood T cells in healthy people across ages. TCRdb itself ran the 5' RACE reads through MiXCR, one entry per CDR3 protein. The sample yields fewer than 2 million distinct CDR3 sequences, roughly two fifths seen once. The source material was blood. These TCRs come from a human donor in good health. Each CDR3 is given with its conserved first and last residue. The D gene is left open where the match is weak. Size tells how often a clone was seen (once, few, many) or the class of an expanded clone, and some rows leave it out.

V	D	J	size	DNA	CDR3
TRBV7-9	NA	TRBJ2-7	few	TGTGCCAGCAGCCAACTAGCAGGGGACGAGCAGTACTTC	CASSQLAGDEQYF
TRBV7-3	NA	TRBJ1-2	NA	TGTGCCAGCAGCTTAAGGTCTAGCCAGACGAGCGGCTACACCTTC	CASSLRSSQTSGYTF
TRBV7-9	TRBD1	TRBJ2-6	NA	TGTGCCCCAGGACAGGGGACCTCTGGGGCCAACGTCCTGACTTTC	CAPGQGTSGANVLTF
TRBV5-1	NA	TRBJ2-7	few	TGCGCCAGCAGCTCAACGGGACATAGCTCCTACGAGCAGTACTTC	CASSSTGHSSYEQYF
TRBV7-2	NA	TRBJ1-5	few	TGTGCCAGCAGCTTAGGGCAGAAGAATCAGCCCCAGCATTTT	CASSLGQKNQPQHF
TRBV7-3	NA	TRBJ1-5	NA	TGTGCCAGCAGCTTAACTGTAGGCGTAAGGGGCAATCAGCCCCAGCATTTT	CASSLTVGVRGNQPQHF
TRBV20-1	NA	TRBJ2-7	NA	TGCAGTGCTAGAGTCAAAAAGGGACATCGGACCTACGAGCAGTACTTC	CSARVKKGHRTYEQYF
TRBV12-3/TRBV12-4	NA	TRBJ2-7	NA	TGTGCCAGCAGCCCCCACGGGGTAGGCTACGAGCAGTACTTC	CASSPHGVGYEQYF
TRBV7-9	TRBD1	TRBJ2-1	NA	TGTGCCAGCAGCTTAAGGAGAAACAGGGGTGCAAGGGAGCAGTTCTTC	CASSLRRNRGAREQFF
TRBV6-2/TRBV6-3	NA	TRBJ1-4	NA	TGTGCCAGCAGAAATACAACTAATGAAAAACTGTTTTTT	CASRNTTNEKLFF
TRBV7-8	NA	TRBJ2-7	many	TGTGCCAGCAGCTTTCGTCGTATCACCTCCTACGAGCAGTACTTC	CASSFRRITSYEQYF
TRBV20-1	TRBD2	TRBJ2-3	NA	TGCAGTGCTAGAGACCCAGCGGGGAGCACAGATACGCAGTATTTT	CSARDPAGSTDTQYF
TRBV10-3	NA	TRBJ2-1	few	TGTGCCATCAGGGAACAGGCGGATCATCAGTTCTTC	CAIREQADHQFF
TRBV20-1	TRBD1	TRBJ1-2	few	TGCAGTCCGAAGGCGGGACAGGGGGCGCCCCACTATGGCTACACCTTC	CSPKAGQGAPHYGYTF
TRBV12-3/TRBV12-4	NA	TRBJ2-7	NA	TGTGCCAGCAGCTGGGGGCAGGTGGCCTCCCAGTACTTC	CASSWGQVASQYF